This T cell receptor beta chain was obtained from a study of T cell responses to AZD1222 COVID-19 vaccine. The study, taken as a whole, reports: Clonal diversity may have been underestimated in mostly white British donors.

The V end was cut by 4 bases, the J end by 8 bases, with 8 bases between. The CDR3 covers 11 residues. Germline V gives CDR1 MNHEY, CDR2 SVGAGI. This table comes from immunoSEQ multiplex PCR, and its TCRdb copy is limited to in-frame clones, with some not included. Counted here are about 100,000 clones, roughly nine tenths occurring once; the ten biggest clones make up under 3%. On this clone itself: What it recognizes is unknown.

The sample was peripheral blood, taken 28 days after the second AZD1222 dose. V is TRBV6-5 and J is TRBJ1-2; D is unresolved. This sequence was found in an adult who received the AZD1222 COVID-19 vaccine. The CDR3 spells CASSSPEGYTF. For the CDR3, the DNA is TGTGCCAGCAGTTCCCCCGAGGGCTACACCTTC.